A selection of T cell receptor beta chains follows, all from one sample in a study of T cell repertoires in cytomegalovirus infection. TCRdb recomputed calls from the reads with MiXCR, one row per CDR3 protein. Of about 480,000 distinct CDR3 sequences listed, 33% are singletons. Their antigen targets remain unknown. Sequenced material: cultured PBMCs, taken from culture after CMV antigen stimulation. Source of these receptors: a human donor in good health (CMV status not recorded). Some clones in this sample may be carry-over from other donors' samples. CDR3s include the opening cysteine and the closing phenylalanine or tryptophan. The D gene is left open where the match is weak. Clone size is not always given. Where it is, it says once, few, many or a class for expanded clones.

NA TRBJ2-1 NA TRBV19 TGTGCCAGTAGTTTTACTCGGGTTGTTAATGAGCAGTTCTTC CASSFTRVVNEQFF
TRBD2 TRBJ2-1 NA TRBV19 TGTGCCAGTAGTATTGGTCTAGCGGCCTACAATGAGCAGTTCTTC CASSIGLAAYNEQFF
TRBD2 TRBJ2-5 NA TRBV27 TGTGCCAGCAGTTTTAGTCCTAGCGGGAGTAGGGAGACCCAGTACTTC CASSFSPSGSRETQYF
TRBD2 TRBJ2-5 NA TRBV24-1 TGTGCCACCAGTGATCCACTAGCGGGGGAAGAGACCCAGTACTTC CATSDPLAGEETQYF
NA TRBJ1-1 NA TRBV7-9 TGTGCCAGCAGCTCAGCTTTTCAGGGTCCCACTGAAGCTTTCTTT CASSSAFQGPTEAFF
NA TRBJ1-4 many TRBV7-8 TGTGCCAGCAGGCGAGGGGTCGGCGATGAAAAACTGTTTTTT CASRRGVGDEKLFF
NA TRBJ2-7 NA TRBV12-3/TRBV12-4 TGTGCCAGCAGTTTAGGAGTTACCTACGAGCAGTACTTC CASSLGVTYEQYF
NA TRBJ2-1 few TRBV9 TGTGCCAGCAGCGTAGCAGGGTCCGGATTCGGTAATGAGCAGTTCTTC CASSVAGSGFGNEQFF
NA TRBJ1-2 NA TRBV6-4 TGTGCCAGCAGTTACGTGGGTGGCGGCTACACCTTC CASSYVGGGYTF
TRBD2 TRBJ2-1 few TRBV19 TGTGCCACCCAAAAACCGGGAGGGAACTACAATGAGCAGTTCTTC CATQKPGGNYNEQFF
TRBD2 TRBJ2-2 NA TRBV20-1 TGCAGTGCTCCCGGTGCGGGAGTCCGGACCGGGGAGCTGTTTTTT CSAPGAGVRTGELFF
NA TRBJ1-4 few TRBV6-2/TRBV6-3 TGTGCCACATGGGACGGCCGACGGATCGAACTGTTTTTT CATWDGRRIELFF
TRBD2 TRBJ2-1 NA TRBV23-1 TGCGCCAGCAGTCCAAAACCCCCCGGGACTAGCGGGAGGTCTTACAATGAGCAGTTCTTC CASSPKPPGTSGRSYNEQFF
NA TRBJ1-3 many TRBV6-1 TGTGCCAGCAGTGAAACGAGGACTGGAAACACCATATATTTT CASSETRTGNTIYF
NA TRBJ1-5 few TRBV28 TGTGCCAGCAGTTCGTATCCGCCCCAGCATTTT CASSSYPPQHF
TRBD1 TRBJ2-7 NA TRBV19 TGTGCCAGTAGTACTGGGACAGGCACATTCTACGAGCAGTACTTC CASSTGTGTFYEQYF
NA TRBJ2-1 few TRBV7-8 TGTGCCAGCAGCTTATGGGGAATATACTACAATGAGCAGTTCTTC CASSLWGIYYNEQFF
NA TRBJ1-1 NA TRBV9 TGTGCCAGCAGCGTAGTTATTCTGGGAGGGATGAACACTGAAGCTTTCTTT CASSVVILGGMNTEAFF
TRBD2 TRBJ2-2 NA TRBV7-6 TGTGCCAGCAGTCCGGGACTAGCGGCCGGGGAGCTGTTTTTT CASSPGLAAGELFF
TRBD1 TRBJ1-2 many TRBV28 TGTGCCAGCAGTTTAGTACAGGGGCAGTATGGCTACACCTTC CASSLVQGQYGYTF
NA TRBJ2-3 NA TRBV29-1 TGCAGCGTTGTCCGTTATGTGGACAGGCGGGGTAATACGCAGTATTTT CSVVRYVDRRGNTQYF
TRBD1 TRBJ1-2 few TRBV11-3 TGTGCCAGCAGCTTGGCCGGGACAGGGGGCGACTATGGCTACACCTTC CASSLAGTGGDYGYTF
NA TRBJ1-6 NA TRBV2 TGTGCCAGCAAGATGGGTAGCTCCTATAATTCACCCCTCCACTTT CASKMGSSYNSPLHF
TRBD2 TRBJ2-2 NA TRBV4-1 TGCGCCAGCAGCCCTTTCTGGAGCAGGGAGAACCCCGGGACTAGCGGGAGAAGTCTCGGGGAGCTGTTTTTT CASSPFWSRENPGTSGRSLGELFF
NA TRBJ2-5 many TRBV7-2 TGTGCCAGCAGCTTAGGAGCGGGCCGCCAAGAGACCCAGTACTTC CASSLGAGRQETQYF
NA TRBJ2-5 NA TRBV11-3 TGTGCCAGCAGCTTAGATCTCTCTAGCAGGAGTAAAGAGACCCAGTACTTC CASSLDLSSRSKETQYF
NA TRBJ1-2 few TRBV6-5 TGTGCCAGCAGTTTAGGCCGGGGCCACTATGGCTACACCTTC CASSLGRGHYGYTF
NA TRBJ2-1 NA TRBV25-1 TGTGCCAGCGAGGGTATCGGTCAAGGTGAGCAGTTCTTC CASEGIGQGEQFF
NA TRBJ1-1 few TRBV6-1 TGTGCCAGCAGTCCAGGGGCTTTGAACACTGAAGCTTTCTTT CASSPGALNTEAFF
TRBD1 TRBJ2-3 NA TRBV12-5 TGTGCTAGTGGCCCCGGGACAGGGGGAGTACTTACGCAGTATTTT CASGPGTGGVLTQYF
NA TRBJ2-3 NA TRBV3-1 TGTGCCAGCAGCCAAGTTGGGGGCAGGGCAGGCACAGATACGCAGTATTTT CASSQVGGRAGTDTQYF
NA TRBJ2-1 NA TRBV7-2 TGTGCCAGCAGCTTTCCCCGGCGGGGTTCCTACAATGAGCAGTTCTTC CASSFPRRGSYNEQFF
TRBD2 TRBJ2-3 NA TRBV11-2 TGTGCCAGCAGCGCGGGAGCCGGAGATACGCAGTATTTT CASSAGAGDTQYF
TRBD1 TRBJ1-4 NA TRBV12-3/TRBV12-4 TGTGCCAGCAGTTTGCCGGGACAGGGGGCGCGTATCCTTAGAGAAAAACTGTTTTTT CASSLPGQGARILREKLFF
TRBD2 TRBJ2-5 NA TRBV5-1 TGCGCCAGCATGGGGACTAGCAAAAATTGGCGAGAGACCCAGTACTTC CASMGTSKNWRETQYF
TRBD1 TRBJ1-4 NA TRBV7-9 TGTGCCAGCAGCTCCGGGACAGGGGGTTCAACTAATGAAAAACTGTTTTTT CASSSGTGGSTNEKLFF
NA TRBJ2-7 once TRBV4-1 TGCGCCAGCAGCCAAGAGAACAGGGCCTACGAGCAGTACTTC CASSQENRAYEQYF
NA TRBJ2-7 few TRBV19 TGTGCCACCTCTGATGAGGCCGGTTACGAGCAGTACTTC CATSDEAGYEQYF
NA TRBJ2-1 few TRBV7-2 TGTGCCAGCAGCTTAGCCCTCTACTCCTACAATGAGCAGTTCTTC CASSLALYSYNEQFF
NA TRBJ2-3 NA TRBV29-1 TGCAGCGTTGAACAGGGAACAGATACGCAGTATTTT CSVEQGTDTQYF
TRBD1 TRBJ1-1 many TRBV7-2 TGTGCCAGCAGCTTAGATCGGGACAGGTGGAACACTGAAGCTTTCTTT CASSLDRDRWNTEAFF
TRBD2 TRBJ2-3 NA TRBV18 TGTGCCAGCTCACCTACAGGAGCGGGAGTGACAGATACGCAGTATTTT CASSPTGAGVTDTQYF